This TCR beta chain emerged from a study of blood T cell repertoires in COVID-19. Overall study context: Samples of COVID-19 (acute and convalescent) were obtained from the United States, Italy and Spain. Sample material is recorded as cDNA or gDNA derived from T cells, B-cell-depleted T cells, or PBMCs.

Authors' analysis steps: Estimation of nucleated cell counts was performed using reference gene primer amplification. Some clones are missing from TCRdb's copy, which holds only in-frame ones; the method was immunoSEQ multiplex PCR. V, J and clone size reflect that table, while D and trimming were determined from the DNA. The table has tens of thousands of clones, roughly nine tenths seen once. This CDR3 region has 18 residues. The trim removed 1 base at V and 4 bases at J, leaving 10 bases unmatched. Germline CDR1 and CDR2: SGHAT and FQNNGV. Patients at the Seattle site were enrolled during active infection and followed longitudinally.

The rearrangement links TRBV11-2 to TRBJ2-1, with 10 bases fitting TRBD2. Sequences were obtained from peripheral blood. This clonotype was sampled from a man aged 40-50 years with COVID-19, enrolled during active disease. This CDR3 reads CASSLGVASGGPYNEQFF. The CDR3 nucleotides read TGTGCCAGCAGCTTAGGCGTTGCTAGCGGGGGTCCATACAATGAGCAGTTCTTC.